Sequencing of this T cell receptor beta chain was carried out in a study of T cell responses to AZD1222 COVID-19 vaccine. This CDR3 has 15 residues. CDR1 is MNHEY and CDR2 is SVGAGI in the germline V gene. The V end lost 0 bases, the J end lost 0 bases, and 8 bases lay between the germline ends. Here immunoSEQ multiplex PCR was the method, and the copy in TCRdb shows in-frame clones only, minus some. The sample yields more than 85,000 clones, 70% to 90% seen once. Study-level points and caveats: Spike-specific TCR breadth and depth went up after people got two AZD1222 doses. Among vaccine-associated CD4 TCRs, coverage spanned spike, with dominance at 160-218 and 743-854.

This clone was seen just once. What it binds is not known. The chain is built from TRBV6-5 and TRBJ1-1; no firm D call. This clonotype was sampled from an adult who received the AZD1222 COVID-19 vaccine. This specimen was peripheral blood, taken 28 days after the second AZD1222 dose. CDR3 region: CASSYSRTMNTEAFF. The CDR3 nucleotides read TGTGCCAGCAGTTACTCGAGGACTATGAACACTGAAGCTTTCTTT.